These 24 T cell receptor beta chains came from one sample sequenced in a study of blood T cell repertoires in COVID-19. Assay used: immunoSEQ multiplex PCR; TCRdb lists only in-frame clones, some missing. The table has about 70,000 clones, more than 70% seen once. Sequencing was carried out using peripheral blood. The source of these receptors is a woman of 80 years or more with active or convalescent COVID-19.

The V call is TRBV12-5, the J call TRBJ1-3; D gene unclear. Germline V gives CDR1 LGHNT, CDR2 FRNRAP. This CDR3 has 15 residues. Trimming left V 7 bases short and J 0 bases short, with 13 bases between. The CDR3 DNA reads TGTGCTAGTGCTGAGAACCTACTCTCTGGAAACACCATATATTTT. It encodes CASAENLLSGNTIYF. The full variable domain, its missing parts supplied by reference TRBV12-5 and TRBJ1-3, is DARVTQTPRHKVTEMGQEVTMRCQPILGHNTVFWYRQTMMQGLELLAYFRNRAPLDDSGMPKDRFSAEMPDATLATLKIQPSEPRDSAVYFCASAENLLSGNTIYFGEGSWLTVV.

This chain joins TRBV7-9 and TRBJ2-7; 7 bases are shared with TRBD2. J lost 2 bases, V lost 1 base, and 2 bases had no gene match. Looked up from germline, CDR1 is SEHNR and CDR2 is FQNEAQ (reference sequence). The CDR3 covers 14 residues. The CDR3: CASSLGEGPYEQYF. The CDR3, as DNA: TGTGCCAGCAGCTTAGGGGAGGGGCCCTACGAGCAGTACTTC.

The V gene is TRBV5-4, the J gene TRBJ2-2; the D gene is possibly TRBD1 (7 bases). Germline loops: CDR1 SGHNT, CDR2 YYREEE (reference sequence). V was trimmed by 2 bases and J by 7 bases, leaving 12 bases between them. The CDR3 length is 14 residues. CDR3 region: CASSLTGEDGELFF. For the CDR3, the DNA is TGTGCCAGCAGCTTAACAGGGGAGGACGGGGAGCTGTTTTTT.

V usage is TRBV4-3 and J usage is TRBJ2-2; 8 bases are a match to TRBD1. CDR1 and CDR2 (germline): LGHNA, YSLEER. After removal of 4 bases from V and 2 bases from J, the junction contained 3 bases not matched to a gene. This CDR3 is 15 amino acids long. CDR3 sequence: CASSLQGANTGELFF. CDR3 in DNA: TGCGCCAGCAGCCTTCAGGGGGCTAACACCGGGGAGCTGTTTTTT.

V is TRBV5-1 and J is TRBJ2-7, with 10 bases matching TRBD1. The CDR3 runs to 15 residues. V dropped 0 bases and J dropped 5; count of bases not matched to a gene: 5. Per germline, CDR1 SGHRS and CDR2 YFSETQ. The CDR3 sequence: CASSLAGTGVNEQYF. In nucleotides, the CDR3 is TGCGCCAGCAGCTTGGCGGGGACAGGGGTTAACGAGCAGTACTTC.

This chain uses TRBV10-2 with TRBJ1-5, with 10 nucleotides matching TRBD1. The CDR3 spans 14 residues. Germline CDR1 is WSHSY and CDR2 is SAAADI. V lost 6 bases and J lost 4; bases outside the gene matches: 3. CDR3 region: CASSSDRGNQPQHF. Written as DNA, the CDR3 is TGCGCCAGCAGCTCGGACAGGGGGAATCAGCCCCAGCATTTT.

The chain has TRBV5-1 and TRBJ2-5, with 8 positions matching TRBD1. Trimming took 4 bases from V and 4 from J; bases not matched to a gene: 9. CDR1 is SGHRS, CDR2 YFSETQ, per germline. This CDR3 is 15 amino acids long. CDR3 DNA sequence: TGCGCCAGCAGCGGAAGTGGACAGGGTAGAGAGACCCAGTACTTC. This encodes CASSGSGQGRETQYF.

The rearrangement uses TRBV5-5 and TRBJ2-6; 13 nucleotides align to TRBD2. CDR1 and CDR2 from the germline V gene are SGHKS and YYEKEE (reference sequence). V gave up 4 bases and J gave up 0 bases; unmatched junction bases: 7. The CDR3 loop spans 19 amino acids. The CDR3 here is CASSATTSGGLSGANVLTF. CDR3 DNA: TGTGCCAGCAGCGCGACGACTAGCGGGGGGCTCTCTGGGGCCAACGTCCTGACTTTC.

The V and J genes are TRBV15 and TRBJ1-1, with unresolved D. Germline CDR1 reads LNHNV; CDR2 reads YYDKDF (reference sequence). Trimming left V 3 bases short and J 5 bases short, with 7 bases between. The CDR3 extends over 12 amino acids. CDR3 protein: CATSRLSTEAFF. The CDR3 DNA sequence: TGTGCCACCAGCAGGCTTAGTACTGAAGCTTTCTTT.

The chain is built from TRBV11-2 and TRBJ2-1; TRBD1 matches 9 bases. CDR3 length equals 15 residues. The J segment lost 4 bases and the V segment lost 4 bases, leaving 5 bases of the junction unmatched. Germline V gene sequence: CDR1 SGHAT, CDR2 FQNNGV. The CDR3 here is CASSWGTGLYNEQFF. The CDR3 DNA is TGTGCCAGCAGCTGGGGGACAGGGTTATACAATGAGCAGTTCTTC. Full variable domain (remainder filled in from reference TRBV11-2 and TRBJ2-1): EAGVAQSPRYKIIEKRQSVAFWCNPISGHATLYWYQQILGQGPKLLIQFQNNGVVDDSQLPKDRFSAERLKGVDSTLKIQPAKLEDSAVYLCASSWGTGLYNEQFFGPGTRLTVL.

This clone appeared once. CDR3 DNA: TGCAGTGCTAGTTTGGGTGGTCGGAGGTCCTACGAGCAGTACTTC. Its protein is CSASLGGRRSYEQYF. The gene calls are TRBV20-1 and TRBJ2-7; D possibly corresponds to TRBD2 (5 bases). The CDR3 sequence is 15 residues long. Germline CDR1 reads DFQATT; CDR2 reads SNEGSKA (reference sequence). V was clipped by 3 bases and J by 1 base, with 16 bases between them.

The V and J genes are TRBV7-2 and TRBJ2-7; tentatively, D is TRBD1 (5 bases). V lost 3 bases, J lost 5 bases, and 14 bases lay in between. This CDR3 has 14 amino acids. The germline CDR1 and CDR2 sequences are SGHTA and FQGNSA. The CDR3 protein is CASSFGGQGNEQYF. The CDR3 DNA reads as TGTGCCAGCAGCTTTGGTGGACAAGGCAACGAGCAGTACTTC.

In this sample, this clone turned up once. The V gene is TRBV2, the J gene TRBJ1-6; TRBD1 matches at 7 bases. This CDR3 has 17 residues. V lost 1 base to trimming and J lost 4 bases; unmatched junction nucleotides: 7. Per germline, CDR1 SNHLY and CDR2 FYNNEI. CDR3 nucleotide sequence: TGTGCCAGCAGTGAAGTACAGGGACAGCTGTATAATTCACCCCTCCACTTT. Its protein product is CASSEVQGQLYNSPLHF. Using reference TRBV2 and TRBJ1-6 for the parts outside the CDR3, the full variable domain is EPEVTQTPSHQVTQMGQEVILRCVPISNHLYFYWYRQILGQKVEFLVSFYNNEISEKSEIFDDQFSVERPDGSNFTLKIRSTKLEDSAMYFCASSEVQGQLYNSPLHFGNGTRLTVT.

The genes are TRBV11-3 and TRBJ2-1, with TRBD1 identical over 10 bases. Germline V gene lookup returns CDR1 SGHNT and CDR2 YENEEA. This CDR3 spans 16 amino acids. V shed 4 bases, J shed 8 bases, and the junction held 11 bases outside the gene matches. Written as DNA, the CDR3 is TGTGCCAGCAGCTCCCGTTCGGGACAGGGGCCTTATGAGCAGTTCTTC. As protein: CASSSRSGQGPYEQFF.

Of note for this clone: Mismatch with germline at one junction end may stem from a read error. This chain joins TRBV6-1 and TRBJ1-2; D might be TRBD1 (5 bases). In germline, CDR1 is MNHNS, CDR2 SASEGT. This CDR3 contains 15 residues. The CDR3 sequence is CASREGTDFNYGYTF. The CDR3 DNA follows: TGTGCCAGCAGAGAAGGGACGGACTTTAACTATGGCTACACCTTC.

The J gene is TRBJ1-5, the V gene TRBV7-9; TRBD1 is a possible D gene (5 bases). The V gene's germline CDR1 is SEHNR and CDR2 FQNEAQ (reference sequence). Trimming removed 1 base from V and 3 bases from J, with 10 bases in between. The CDR3 runs 15 residues. The CDR3 is CASSLGPGDNQPQHF. CDR3 sequence (DNA): TGTGCCAGCAGCTTAGGGCCGGGGGACAATCAGCCCCAGCATTTT. Drawing the rest from reference TRBV7-9 and TRBJ1-5, the complete variable domain is DTGVSQNPRHKITKRGQNVTFRCDPISEHNRLYWYRQTLGQGPEFLTYFQNEAQLEKSRLLSDRFSAERPKGSFSTLEIQRTEQGDSAMYLCASSLGPGDNQPQHFGDGTRLSIL.

The chain joins TRBV3-1 (or the pseudogene TRBV3-2) to TRBJ2-5; a weak D match, TRBD1 (5 bases). The germline V gene has CDR1 LGHDT and CDR2 YNNKEL (reference sequence). V was shortened by 4 bases and J by 2 bases, with 14 bases between the two germline ends. This CDR3 contains 15 residues. The CDR3 DNA reads TGTGCCAGCAGCCCCCAGGGATTCCCACAAGAGACCCAGTACTTC. It codes for CASSPQGFPQETQYF.

The rearrangement joins TRBV27 to TRBJ1-1, with 8 bases identical to TRBD1. Germline V lookup: CDR1 MNHEY, CDR2 SMNVEV (reference sequence). V was clipped by 6 bases and J by 5 bases; unmatched bases: 11. This CDR3 comprises 15 residues. The CDR3 loop is CASSFHSRGQTEAFF. Here the CDR3 DNA reads TGTGCCAGCAGCTTCCATAGCAGGGGGCAGACTGAAGCTTTCTTT.

V and J are TRBV19 and TRBJ1-2; unclear D gene. V was trimmed by 3 bases and J by 8 bases, leaving 16 bases between them. Germline V gene sequence: CDR1 LNHDA, CDR2 SQIVND (reference sequence). The CDR3 has 14 amino acids. The CDR3 here is CASSIMAPSGGYTF. CDR3 bases: TGTGCCAGTAGTATCATGGCCCCATCGGGGGGCTACACCTTC. The full variable domain, in which reference TRBV19 and TRBJ1-2 provide the parts outside the CDR3, is DGGITQSPKYLFRKEGQNVTLSCEQNLNHDAMYWYRQDPGQGLRLIYYSQIVNDFQKGDIAEGYSVSREKKESFPLTVTSAQKNPTAFYLCASSIMAPSGGYTFGSGTRLTVV.

In its sample, this clone was seen many times. The J gene is TRBJ1-5, the V gene TRBV5-6, with TRBD1 identical over 9 bases. The trim removed 3 bases at V and 4 bases at J, leaving 2 bases unmatched. The CDR3 spans 14 residues. Germline CDR1 reads SGHDT; CDR2 reads YYEEEE. CDR3 residues: CASSYGQGNQPQHF. For the CDR3, the DNA is TGTGCCAGCAGCTACGGACAGGGGAATCAGCCCCAGCATTTT.

The chain uses TRBV30 and TRBJ1-2; 9 nucleotides match TRBD1. V trimming: 0 bases; J trimming: 3 bases; junction bases outside the gene matches: 5. This CDR3 has 15 residues. Germline loops: CDR1 GTSNPN, CDR2 SVGIG (reference sequence). The CDR3 nucleotides read TGTGCCTGGAGTGTACAGGGACAGGGAGACTATGGCTACACCTTC. Its protein is CAWSVQGQGDYGYTF.

This clone was found a few times. This sequence joins TRBV18 and TRBJ2-3, with 15 positions matching TRBD2. The CDR3 sequence is 18 residues long. Looked up from germline, CDR1 is KGHSH and CDR2 is LQKENI. Germline trimming cut 4 bases from V and 4 bases from J; bases unmatched to any gene: 9. CDR3 nucleotides: TGTGCCAGCTCACGTTGGACTAGCGGGGGGGCTCACCCAGATACGCAGTATTTT. It codes for CASSRWTSGGAHPDTQYF. Full variable domain (missing parts from reference TRBV18 and TRBJ2-3): NAGVMQNPRHLVRRRGQEARLRCSPMKGHSHVYWYRQLPEEGLKFMVYLQKENIIDESGMPKERFSAEFPKEGPSILRIQQVVRGDSAAYFCASSRWTSGGAHPDTQYFGPGTRLTVL.

The chain's CDR3 is CASRRQGYYGYTF. In nucleotides, the CDR3 is TGTGCCAGCAGACGACAGGGCTACTATGGCTACACCTTC. This chain joins TRBV16 and TRBJ1-2; TRBD1 agrees at 7 bases. CDR3 length: 13 amino acids. CDR1 and CDR2 from the germline V gene are KGHSY and FQNENV. The J segment lost 3 bases and the V segment lost 6 bases, leaving 4 bases of the junction unmatched.

The gene calls are TRBV9 and TRBJ2-3, with unresolved D. The CDR3 totals 15 residues. V lost 4 bases to trimming and J lost 2 bases, with 14 bases between them. Per the germline V gene, CDR1 is SGDLS and CDR2 is YYNGEE. The CDR3 DNA reads TGTGCCAGCAGCTCGGTAGACTTTACCACAGATACGCAGTATTTT. Translation: CASSSVDFTTDTQYF.